A single sample is the source of the 22 T cell receptor beta chains below, sequenced in a study of blood T cell repertoires in COVID-19 (dated by TCRdb to about 2020). The library was obtained by the immunoSEQ multiplex PCR assay. Here the immuneACCESS table is served through TCRdb, limited to in-frame sequences with V and J called. Missing clones are a known gap in these copies; in checked studies unresolved V genes cover under half, and the rest lacks a known reason. The table for this sample lists about 480,000 clones; approximately 87% of them were counted only once. Clones ranked in the top ten supply over 1.5% of the sample. The sequenced material came from PBMCs or T cells enriched from blood (not recorded which). These receptors were obtained from a middle-aged woman who had recovered from COVID-19.

CDR3 DNA: TGTGCCAGTAGTGGGCAGTCTGGGGCCAACGTCCTGACTTTC. Residues: CASSGQSGANVLTF. The chain is built from TRBV19 and TRBJ2-6; D gene uncertain. This CDR3 is built from 14 residues. The germline V gene has CDR1 LNHDA and CDR2 SQIVND (reference sequence). Between the trimmed V and J ends, which lost 5 bases and 1 base, there was a span of 6 bases.

The rearrangement uses TRBV3-1 (or the pseudogene TRBV3-2) and TRBJ2-4, with TRBD2 identical over 8 bases. Trimming took 4 bases from V and 1 from J; bases not matched to a gene: 12. Germline V gives CDR1 LGHDT, CDR2 YNNKEL (reference sequence). The CDR3 covers 18 residues. The CDR3 region has the DNA TGTGCCAGCAGCCCTAGACCGGGGGGGCCCATTGCCAAAAACATTCAGTACTTC. This encodes CASSPRPGGPIAKNIQYF.

This clone was seen a single time. The chain joins TRBV12-3 or TRBV12-4 to TRBJ1-1; D remains ambiguous. Trimming stripped 7 bases from V and 1 base from J, with 10 bases between. The CDR3 has 13 amino acids. DNA for the CDR3: TGTGCCAGCAAGTGGAGCAAGAACACTGAAGCTTTCTTT. Its protein is CASKWSKNTEAFF.

The V and J genes are TRBV21-1 and TRBJ1-1. TRBV21-1 is labeled a pseudogene. The CDR3 consists of 16 residues. DNA of the CDR3: TGTGCCAGCAGCAAAGCGGGGAGACACCAGAACACTGAAGCTTTCTTT. It codes for CASSKAGRHQNTEAFF.

The J gene is TRBJ1-2, the V gene TRBV27; D gene ambiguous. The CDR3 extends over 15 amino acids. Between the trimmed V and J ends, which lost 4 bases and 8 bases, there was a span of 20 bases. Germline CDR1 MNHEY, CDR2 SMNVEV (reference sequence). CDR3 protein: CASSYGTDRTFGYTF. CDR3 DNA sequence: TGTGCCAGCAGTTATGGCACAGATCGAACTTTCGGCTACACCTTC.

This clone was counted a single time. The chain has TRBV15 and TRBJ2-4, with D perhaps TRBD2 (6 bases). Germline V gene data show CDR1 as LNHNV and CDR2 as YYDKDF (reference sequence). This CDR3 is built from 12 residues. Deletions cut 5 bases from V and 15 bases from J, with 17 bases between. This CDR3 is CATSRGDGSRYF. CDR3 nucleotide sequence: TGTGCCACCAGCCGCGGGGACGGGTCGAGGTACTTC.

The V gene is TRBV2, the J gene TRBJ2-7, with TRBD2 matching 7 bases. The V gene end was trimmed by 3 bases and the J gene end by 9 bases; junction bases not matched to a gene: 11. Germline-derived CDR1 and CDR2 are SNHLY and FYNNEI. The CDR3 length is 14 residues. The chain's CDR3 is CASSDQLAALGQYF. CDR3 DNA sequence: TGTGCCAGCAGTGATCAGCTAGCGGCATTGGGGCAGTACTTC.

V gene TRBV3-1 (or the pseudogene TRBV3-2) combines with J gene TRBJ2-2; 8 nucleotides agree with TRBD1. J lost 3 bases, V lost 4 bases, and 7 bases had no gene match. Germline V gene sequence: CDR1 LGHDT, CDR2 YNNKEL (reference sequence). This CDR3 spans 16 amino acids. The chain's CDR3 is CASSRGTGGYTGELFF. In DNA form, the CDR3 reads TGTGCCAGCAGCCGCGGTACAGGGGGATACACCGGGGAGCTGTTTTTT.

The chain joins TRBV11-2 to TRBJ2-5; weak D call: TRBD1 (5 bases). CDR3 length equals 16 residues. The germline V and J ends were trimmed by 5 bases and 4 bases, with 20 bases remaining between them. Germline V CDR1 and CDR2: SGHAT, FQNNGV. The CDR3 region is CASSPLKGRKGETQYF. In DNA form, the CDR3 reads TGTGCCAGCAGCCCCCTAAAGGGGCGGAAGGGAGAGACCCAGTACTTC.

This chain uses TRBV7-9 with TRBJ1-4, with D possibly matching TRBD1 (6 bases). Germline V gene lookup returns CDR1 SEHNR and CDR2 FQNEAQ (reference sequence). CDR3 size: 14 residues. Trimming shortened V by 4 bases and J by 2 bases, and 8 bases separated the two germline ends. The CDR3 bases are TGTGCCAGCAGCTCCCAGGGGACTAATGAAAAACTGTTTTTT. As protein: CASSSQGTNEKLFF. The variable domain in full, completed from reference TRBV7-9 and TRBJ1-4, reads DTGVSQNPRHKITKRGQNVTFRCDPISEHNRLYWYRQTLGQGPEFLTYFQNEAQLEKSRLLSDRFSAERPKGSFSTLEIQRTEQGDSAMYLCASSSQGTNEKLFFGSGTQLSVL.

This rearrangement joins TRBV4-3 to TRBJ2-6; D call uncertain. The V gene lost 1 base and the J gene lost 0 bases, with 7 bases spanning the gap. This CDR3 contains 16 residues. CDR1 LGHNA and CDR2 YSLEER come from the germline V gene. The CDR3 loop is CASSQVTDSGANVLTF. CDR3 DNA sequence: TGCGCCAGCAGCCAAGTTACAGACTCTGGGGCCAACGTCCTGACTTTC.

The genes are TRBV5-1 and TRBJ2-7, with D perhaps matching TRBD2 (5 bases). The CDR3 runs 17 residues. Germline CDR1 SGHRS, CDR2 YFSETQ. V was trimmed by 0 bases and J by 1 base, leaving 17 bases between them. The CDR3 nucleotides are TGCGCCAGCAGCTTGGGCCCCACGGGGTTTGGATCCTACGAGCAGTACTTC. This translates into CASSLGPTGFGSYEQYF.

The CDR3: CASSVATLAGVYNEQFF. The CDR3 DNA sequence: TGTGCCAGCAGCGTAGCTACGCTAGCGGGAGTCTACAATGAGCAGTTCTTC. The chain joins TRBV9 to TRBJ2-1, with TRBD2 matching over 10 bases. In germline, CDR1 is SGDLS, CDR2 YYNGEE. The CDR3 loop spans 17 amino acids. V shed 0 bases, J shed 3 bases, and the junction held 6 bases outside the gene matches.

This chain connects TRBV27 to TRBJ2-3; 7 bases fit TRBD2. V dropped 5 bases and J dropped 0; count of bases not matched to a gene: 5. The germline V gene has CDR1 MNHEY and CDR2 SMNVEV (reference sequence). This CDR3 is built from 15 residues. CDR3 in amino acids: CASSRDYRSTDTQYF. DNA for the CDR3: TGTGCCAGCAGTCGGGACTATAGAAGCACAGATACGCAGTATTTT.

This chain joins TRBV30 and TRBJ2-1, with D tentatively TRBD2 (7 bases). From germline, CDR1 is GTSNPN and CDR2 SVGIG (reference sequence). Trimming removed 3 bases at V and 14 bases at J, with 20 bases between. The CDR3 totals 13 residues. The CDR3 region is CAWRWQPKGGEFF. CDR3 nucleotide sequence: TGTGCCTGGAGGTGGCAACCCAAAGGGGGGGAGTTCTTC.

CDR3 bases: TGTGCCAGCAGCTTGAGGGGGATCTATGGCTACACCTTC. This encodes CASSLRGIYGYTF. The chain carries TRBV5-6 and TRBJ1-2, with a possible D match to TRBD1 (6 bases). CDR3 length: 13 residues. Per the germline V gene, CDR1 is SGHDT and CDR2 is YYEEEE. V dropped 1 base and J dropped 4 bases, with 8 bases sitting between them.

The chain joins TRBV6-5 to TRBJ2-2; the match to TRBD2 covers 9 bases. The CDR3 contains 13 residues. CDR1 and CDR2 from the germline V gene are MNHEY and SVGAGI. Trimming took 7 bases from V and 6 from J; bases not matched to a gene: 3. The CDR3: CASTQREAGELFF. The CDR3 coding sequence is TGTGCCAGCACGCAGCGGGAGGCCGGGGAGCTGTTTTTT.

This clone was detected only once. The gene calls are TRBV5-4 and TRBJ2-7; a weak D match, TRBD2 (5 bases). Germline V CDR1 and CDR2: SGHNT, YYREEE (reference sequence). With 1 base removed from V and 2 bases from J, the gap between germline ends came to 7 bases. The CDR3 sequence is 13 residues long. The CDR3 loop reads CASSLSGTYEQYF. CDR3 in DNA: TGTGCCAGCAGCTTGTCGGGGACCTACGAGCAGTACTTC.

The V gene is TRBV10-3, the J gene TRBJ2-3; D is perhaps TRBD1 (6 bases). Trimming took off 3 bases at V and 2 bases at J, with 18 bases between the two ends. Germline values: CDR1 ENHRY, CDR2 SYGVKD. The CDR3 totals 17 residues. The CDR3 loop reads CAISDVMGARHTDTQYF. Written as DNA, the CDR3 is TGTGCCATCAGTGACGTGATGGGGGCTCGGCACACAGATACGCAGTATTTT.

The chain links TRBV29-1 to TRBJ1-2; a possible D gene is TRBD1 (5 bases). Germline CDR1 SQVTM, CDR2 ANQGSEA. The CDR3 extends over 12 amino acids. With 4 bases removed from V and 8 bases from J, the gap between germline ends came to 14 bases. For the CDR3, the DNA is TGCAGCGTTGGAGGGGACTTGGGGGGCTACACCTTC. This encodes CSVGGDLGGYTF.

J is TRBJ2-7 and V is TRBV5-4, with 11 bases aligning to TRBD2. Per the germline V gene, CDR1 is SGHNT and CDR2 is YYREEE (reference sequence). The CDR3 loop spans 17 amino acids. The ends lost 4 bases at V and 1 base at J; junction bases unmatched: 10. The CDR3 here is CASSGGAGTSGSYEQYF. The CDR3 DNA is TGTGCCAGCAGCGGGGGGGCTGGGACTAGCGGTTCCTACGAGCAGTACTTC. Filled out from reference TRBV5-4 and TRBJ2-7, the complete variable domain reads ETGVTQSPTHLIKTRGQQVTLRCSSQSGHNTVSWYQQALGQGPQFIFQYYREEENGRGNFPPRFSGLQFPNYSSELNVNALELDDSALYLCASSGGAGTSGSYEQYFGPGTRLTVT.

This clone has more than one count but fewer than ten. The rearrangement uses TRBV5-1 and TRBJ1-1; D possibly corresponds to TRBD1 (6 bases). V was clipped by 3 bases and J by 6 bases, with 15 bases between them. In germline, CDR1 is SGHRS, CDR2 YFSETQ. The CDR3 runs 14 residues. The CDR3 DNA follows: TGCGCCAGCAGCTCCACGGGACACGGGGCTGAAGCTTTCTTT. This sequence encodes CASSSTGHGAEAFF. The full variable domain, in which reference TRBV5-1 and TRBJ1-1 provide the parts outside the CDR3, is KAGVTQTPRYLIKTRGQQVTLSCSPISGHRSVSWYQQTPGQGLQFLFEYFSETQRNKGNFPGRFSGRQFSNSRSEMNVSTLELGDSALYLCASSSTGHGAEAFFGQGTRLTVV.